Each of the 32 T cell receptor beta chains below was sequenced from the same sample in a study of PD-1 blockade in classical Hodgkin lymphoma. Method: immunoSEQ multiplex PCR; TCRdb's copy keeps in-frame clones and lacks some. Of 9,500 to 10,000 clones listed, 70% to 85% are singletons. Specified time point: cycle 4 day 1 (C4D1), after 5 to 7 weeks of nivolumab. All patients experienced relapse after autologous stem cell transplantation, and brentuximab vedotin exposure was variable. Thawed PBMCs underwent magnetic negative selection to obtain purified CD8+ T cells. This specimen was CD8+ T cells from blood, taken before the fourth cycle of nivolumab. All receptors derive from a human donor with classical Hodgkin lymphoma.

The genes are TRBV4-1 and TRBJ2-1; D is ambiguous. Per the germline V gene, CDR1 is MGHRA and CDR2 is YSYEKL. Trimming left V 4 bases short and J 5 bases short, with 9 bases between. This CDR3 region has 13 residues. The CDR3 DNA sequence: TGCGCCAGCAGCCTCGAAGTCCACAATGAGCAGTTCTTC. Translation gives CASSLEVHNEQFF.

This sequence joins TRBV7-9 and TRBJ1-5, with D perhaps TRBD1 (6 bases). The germline V and J ends were trimmed by 0 bases and 0 bases, with 15 bases remaining between them. Germline CDR1 and CDR2: SEHNR and FQNEAQ (reference sequence). The CDR3 length is 18 residues. CDR3 sequence reads: CASSLADRDTNSNQPQHF. The CDR3 DNA follows: TGTGCCAGCAGCTTAGCGGACCGGGACACTAATAGCAATCAGCCCCAGCATTTT.

In its sample, this clone was seen a few times. The V gene is TRBV7-9, the J gene TRBJ2-7; no firm D call. The CDR3 loop spans 18 amino acids. V lost 1 base and J 1 base, leaving 20 bases between the germline ends. The germline gives CDR1 SEHNR, CDR2 FQNEAQ (reference sequence). The CDR3 DNA reads as TGTGCCAGCAGCTTAGGTGTACAGCGTCCCAAAGGATCCTACGAGCAGTACTTC. It encodes CASSLGVQRPKGSYEQYF.

Written as DNA, the CDR3 is TGTGCCACCCGTGGTGAGGGGTGGGTGAGGGGTGAAAAACTGTTTTTT. Its translation is CATRGEGWVRGEKLFF. The rearrangement links TRBV27 to TRBJ1-4, with a tentative D call TRBD1 (5 bases). V lost 10 bases to trimming and J lost 7 bases, with 25 bases between them. This CDR3 region has 16 residues. Germline CDR1 reads MNHEY; CDR2 reads SMNVEV (reference sequence). Using reference TRBV27 and TRBJ1-4 for the parts outside the CDR3, the full variable domain is EAQVTQNPRYLITVTGKKLTVTCSQNMNHEYMSWYRQDPGLGLRQIYYSMNVEVTDKGDVPEGYKVSRKEKRNFPLILESPSPNQTSLYFCATRGEGWVRGEKLFFGSGTQLSVL.

This clone was counted a single time. The genes are TRBV5-8 and TRBJ1-1; D is uncertain. With 0 bases removed from V and 7 bases from J, the gap between germline ends came to 4 bases. CDR1 and CDR2 from the germline V gene are SGHTS and YDEGEE. CDR3 length: 11 amino acids. The CDR3 spells CASSLVSEAFF. DNA for the CDR3: TGTGCCAGCAGCTTGGTCAGTGAAGCTTTCTTT.

This chain connects TRBV5-1 to TRBJ1-2; 7 nucleotides match TRBD1. Germline loops: CDR1 SGHRS, CDR2 YFSETQ. The CDR3 runs 14 residues. The V segment lost 4 bases and the J segment 4 bases; nucleotides outside the gene matches: 7. CDR3 residues: CASSTSGTAYGYTF. The CDR3 DNA reads as TGCGCCAGCAGCACCTCCGGGACAGCCTATGGCTACACCTTC.

This chain uses TRBV7-7 with TRBJ2-1; D gene ambiguous. V lost 2 bases and J lost 7, with 9 bases in between. CDR3 length: 13 residues. The V gene's germline CDR1 is SSHAT and CDR2 FNYEAQ (reference sequence). CDR3 coding DNA: TGTGCCAGCAGCTTATGGGTGGGAAATGAGCAGTTCTTC. It specifies CASSLWVGNEQFF.

V usage is TRBV6-6 and J usage is TRBJ2-2, with D hard to call. Trimming took 1 base from V and 6 from J, leaving 3 bases between them. CDR3 size: 12 residues. CDR1 and CDR2 from the germline V gene are MNHNY and SVGAGI (reference sequence). For the CDR3, the DNA is TGTGCCAGCAGTTACTGGGCCGGGGAGCTGTTTTTT. This translates into CASSYWAGELFF.

The genes are TRBV5-4 and TRBJ1-3; D gene unclear. Germline values: CDR1 SGHNT, CDR2 YYREEE (reference sequence). The length of the CDR3 is 13 residues. The V and J ends lost 5 bases and 1 base respectively, with 7 bases between them. CDR3 in DNA: TGTGCCAGCAGGTCGGGGTCTGGAAACACCATATATTTT. It encodes CASRSGSGNTIYF.

V is TRBV19 and J is TRBJ1-1, with D perhaps matching TRBD1 (6 bases). CDR1 is LNHDA, CDR2 SQIVND, per germline (reference sequence). Trimming removed 11 bases from V and 5 bases from J, with 12 bases in between. This CDR3 has 11 residues. Here the CDR3 DNA reads TGTGCCCCAAAGGGGGGGACTGAAGCTTTCTTT. Protein product: CAPKGGTEAFF.

The rearrangement joins TRBV25-1 to TRBJ2-5; D is unclear. This CDR3 is 12 amino acids long. V lost 6 bases and J 3 bases, leaving 8 bases between the germline ends. Germline V gene sequence: CDR1 MGHDK, CDR2 SYGVNS. The CDR3 coding sequence is TGTGCCAGCAGCACGGACGAAGAGACCCAGTACTTC. Translated: CASSTDEETQYF.

The chain combines TRBV5-6 with TRBJ2-7; the D is unclear. CDR3 size: 13 residues. Trimming removed 2 bases from V and 3 bases from J, with 9 bases in between. Germline CDR1 SGHDT, CDR2 YYEEEE. The DNA of the CDR3 is TGTGCCAGCAGCTTTGGACCGAACTACGAGCAGTACTTC. Translated, it gives CASSFGPNYEQYF.

The chain couples TRBV7-6 to TRBJ1-2; D may be TRBD1 (5 bases). The CDR3 sequence is 12 residues long. Germline V gene sequence: CDR1 SGHVS, CDR2 FNYEAQ. V was clipped by 8 bases and J by 1 base, with 8 bases between them. CDR3 in DNA: TGTGCCAGCGAAAGGGGTAACTATGGCTACACCTTC. Translated: CASERGNYGYTF.

The V gene is TRBV29-1, the J gene TRBJ2-3; TRBD2 matches 8 bases. Germline V gene data show CDR1 as SQVTM and CDR2 as ANQGSEA. The trim removed 7 bases at V and 4 bases at J, leaving 7 bases unmatched. This CDR3 contains 13 residues. CDR3 in DNA: TGCAGCGCCCCTGTGCGGGAGGCAGATACGCAGTATTTT. Protein product: CSAPVREADTQYF.

The genes are TRBV25-1 and TRBJ1-5; D ambiguous. The CDR3 covers 14 residues. CDR1 and CDR2 from the germline V gene are MGHDK and SYGVNS. Trimming took off 1 base at V and 6 bases at J, with 10 bases between the two ends. CDR3: CASSESGVPQPQHF. The DNA for the CDR3 is TGTGCCAGCAGTGAATCTGGGGTGCCTCAGCCCCAGCATTTT. Supplemented by reference TRBV25-1 and TRBJ1-5, the full variable domain reads EADIYQTPRYLVIGTGKKITLECSQTMGHDKMYWYQQDPGMELHLIHYSYGVNSTEKGDLSSESTVSRIRTEHFPLTLESARPSHTSQYLCASSESGVPQPQHFGDGTRLSIL.

The chain joins TRBV7-9 to TRBJ2-7; TRBD1 might be the D (6 bases). Per germline, CDR1 SEHNR and CDR2 FQNEAQ (reference sequence). The V gene lost 3 bases and the J gene lost 7 bases, with 19 bases spanning the gap. This CDR3 has 15 residues. CDR3 residues: CASSFTGTPPEEQYF. CDR3 DNA sequence: TGTGCCAGCAGCTTCACCGGGACACCGCCCGAAGAGCAGTACTTC. Full variable domain (remainder filled in from reference TRBV7-9 and TRBJ2-7): DTGVSQNPRHKITKRGQNVTFRCDPISEHNRLYWYRQTLGQGPEFLTYFQNEAQLEKSRLLSDRFSAERPKGSFSTLEIQRTEQGDSAMYLCASSFTGTPPEEQYFGPGTRLTVT.

The chain has TRBV4-1 and TRBJ2-7, with TRBD2 matching over 9 bases. CDR1 and CDR2 from the germline V gene are MGHRA and YSYEKL. The CDR3 extends over 15 amino acids. V lost 5 bases and J lost 0; bases outside the gene matches: 5. The CDR3 DNA follows: TGCGCCAGCAGCTATAGCGGGAGTGGCTCCTACGAGCAGTACTTC. Amino acid sequence: CASSYSGSGSYEQYF.

Sample share makes this clone medium-sized (0.01 to 0.1%). This chain joins TRBV30 and TRBJ2-2; tentatively, D is TRBD2 (5 bases). V lost 2 bases, J lost 0 bases, and 13 bases lay in between. The CDR3 is 16 amino acids. Germline V CDR1 and CDR2: GTSNPN, SVGIG (reference sequence). The CDR3 sequence: CAWSPWGSANTGELFF. As DNA, the CDR3 is TGTGCCTGGAGTCCCTGGGGTAGCGCGAACACCGGGGAGCTGTTTTTT.

The rearrangement joins TRBV6-5 to TRBJ2-7; 7 positions match TRBD1. CDR1 MNHEY and CDR2 SVGAGI come from the germline V gene. The CDR3 is 13 amino acids. The V and J ends lost 6 bases and 5 bases, in that order; junction bases with no gene match: 7. CDR3 in amino acids: CASSQDRAHEQYF. The CDR3 coding sequence is TGTGCCAGCAGCCAAGACAGGGCCCACGAGCAGTACTTC.

This chain connects TRBV11-2 to TRBJ2-1; either TRBD1 or TRBD2 may fit D (5 bases each). Trimming left V 1 base short and J 7 bases short, with 14 bases between. The CDR3 consists of 15 residues. The germline V gene has CDR1 SGHAT and CDR2 FQNNGV. The CDR3 bases are TGTGCCAGCAGCTTAGTAGCCCCAGAGGGGAATGAGCAGTTCTTC. It is translated as CASSLVAPEGNEQFF.

The chain is built from TRBV2 and TRBJ1-2; TRBD1 matches at 7 bases. V dropped 7 bases and J dropped 2; count of bases not matched to a gene: 4. There are 13 residues in the CDR3. CDR1 and CDR2 (germline): SNHLY, FYNNEI. The CDR3 DNA follows: TGTGCCAGCACCATAGGGGGCAACTATGGCTACACCTTC. It is translated as CASTIGGNYGYTF.

The CDR3 region is CASSVDWDLYNEQFF. DNA for the CDR3: TGTGCCAGCAGCGTAGACTGGGACCTTTACAATGAGCAGTTCTTC. The chain carries TRBV5-5 and TRBJ2-1, with D perhaps being TRBD1 or TRBD2 (5 bases each). Germline loops: CDR1 SGHKS, CDR2 YYEKEE (reference sequence). The CDR3 extends over 15 amino acids. V was trimmed by 4 bases and J by 4 bases, leaving 15 bases between them.

V and J are TRBV7-9 and TRBJ2-3, with TRBD2 identical over 16 bases. V trimming: 5 bases; J trimming: 5 bases; junction bases outside the gene matches: 7. Germline V gene lookup returns CDR1 SEHNR and CDR2 FQNEAQ (reference sequence). The CDR3 totals 17 residues. CDR3 sequence reads: CASSLGTSGGAGDTQYF. The CDR3 DNA reads TGTGCCAGCAGCCTCGGGACTAGCGGGGGGGCTGGAGATACGCAGTATTTT.

The chain uses TRBV10-3 and TRBJ1-3; no clear D gene. Germline V lookup: CDR1 ENHRY, CDR2 SYGVKD. This CDR3 is built from 14 residues. With 4 bases removed from V and 0 bases from J, the gap between germline ends came to 7 bases. The CDR3 DNA reads as TGTGCCATCAGTGTGGGCAGCTCTGGAAACACCATATATTTT. Protein product: CAISVGSSGNTIYF.

The chain uses TRBV20-1 and TRBJ2-2; D gene unclear. Trimming left V 6 bases short and J 5 bases short, with 7 bases between. CDR3 length equals 11 residues. Germline values: CDR1 DFQATT, CDR2 SNEGSKA (reference sequence). This CDR3 is CSAPLTGELFF. In DNA, the CDR3 is TGCAGTGCCCCCCTTACCGGGGAGCTGTTTTTT.

The chain combines TRBV6-5 with TRBJ2-5; D ambiguous. CDR3 size: 15 residues. V lost 3 bases and J 4 bases, leaving 15 bases between the germline ends. The germline gives CDR1 MNHEY, CDR2 SVGAGI. Here the CDR3 DNA reads TGTGCCAGCAGTTATGGTGGGCTAGTAGGAGAGACCCAGTACTTC. This codes for CASSYGGLVGETQYF.

The genes are TRBV6-6 and TRBJ2-7; D is undetermined. V was shortened by 4 bases and J by 5 bases, with 21 bases between the two germline ends. CDR1 is MNHNY and CDR2 is SVGAGI in the germline V gene (reference sequence). The CDR3 runs 16 residues. CDR3 in DNA: TGTGCCAGCAGTTTTTCTTTAGGGCCCTCCGTCCACGAGCAGTACTTC. This encodes CASSFSLGPSVHEQYF.

The chain combines TRBV2 with TRBJ1-2, with 9 nucleotides matching TRBD1. The CDR3 is 14 residues long. After removal of 0 bases from V and 4 bases from J, the junction contained 0 bases not matched to a gene. Germline CDR1 SNHLY, CDR2 FYNNEI. DNA of the CDR3: TGTGCCAGCAGTGAAGCGGACAGGGGCTATGGCTACACCTTC. Encoded protein: CASSEADRGYGYTF. Complete variable domain (other parts from reference TRBV2 and TRBJ1-2): EPEVTQTPSHQVTQMGQEVILRCVPISNHLYFYWYRQILGQKVEFLVSFYNNEISEKSEIFDDQFSVERPDGSNFTLKIRSTKLEDSAMYFCASSEADRGYGYTFGSGTRLTVV.

The CDR3 DNA sequence: TGTGCCAGCAGCCCAGGCATGAACACTGAAGCTTTCTTT. It is translated as CASSPGMNTEAFF. V usage is TRBV5-5 and J usage is TRBJ1-1; D gene uncertain. Per germline, CDR1 SGHKS and CDR2 YYEKEE (reference sequence). The CDR3 length is 13 residues. V was trimmed by 4 bases and J by 0 bases, leaving 7 bases between them.

The chain uses TRBV7-9 and TRBJ2-5, with TRBD1 matching over 8 bases. Germline CDR1 reads SEHNR; CDR2 reads FQNEAQ (reference sequence). The junction had 12 bases not matched to a gene; V was cut back by 7 bases and J by 2 bases. The CDR3 is 16 residues long. The CDR3 is CASTEMGQDQQETQYF. The CDR3 DNA follows: TGTGCCAGCACCGAAATGGGACAGGATCAACAAGAGACCCAGTACTTC.

This clone showed up just once. In DNA form, the CDR3 reads TGTGCCAGTAGTATGTCCCGCGGGAGGATCTACGAGCAGTACTTC. As protein: CASSMSRGRIYEQYF. The chain carries TRBV19 and TRBJ2-7; 8 bases match TRBD2. Trimming removed 3 bases from V and 3 bases from J; junction bases left unmatched: 7. The CDR3 runs 15 residues. CDR1 and CDR2 (germline): LNHDA, SQIVND (reference sequence).

The rearrangement links TRBV7-2 to TRBJ1-5; no firm D call. Germline CDR1 is SGHTA and CDR2 is FQGNSA. V lost 5 bases, J lost 7 bases, and 12 bases lay in between. This CDR3 is 13 amino acids long. The CDR3 nucleotides read TGTGCCAGCAGCCTTGGCCCTAGGCAGCCCCAGCATTTT. It yields the protein CASSLGPRQPQHF.